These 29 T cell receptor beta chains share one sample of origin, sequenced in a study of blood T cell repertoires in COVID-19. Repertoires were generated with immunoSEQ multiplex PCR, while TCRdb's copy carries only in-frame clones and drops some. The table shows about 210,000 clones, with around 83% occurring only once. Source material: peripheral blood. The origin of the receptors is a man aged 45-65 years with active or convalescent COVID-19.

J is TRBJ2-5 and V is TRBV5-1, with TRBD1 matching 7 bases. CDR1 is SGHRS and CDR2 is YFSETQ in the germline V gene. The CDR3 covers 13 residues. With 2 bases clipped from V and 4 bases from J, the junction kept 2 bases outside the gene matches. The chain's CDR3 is CASSLGGPETQYF. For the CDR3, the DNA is TGCGCCAGCAGCTTAGGGGGCCCAGAGACCCAGTACTTC.

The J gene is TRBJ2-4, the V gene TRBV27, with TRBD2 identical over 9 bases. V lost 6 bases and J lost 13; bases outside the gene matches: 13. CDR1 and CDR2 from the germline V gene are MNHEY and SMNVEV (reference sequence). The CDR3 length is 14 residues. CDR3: CASSLAGGPVRQYF. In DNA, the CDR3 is TGTGCCAGCAGCCTGGCGGGAGGGCCGGTTCGGCAGTACTTC.

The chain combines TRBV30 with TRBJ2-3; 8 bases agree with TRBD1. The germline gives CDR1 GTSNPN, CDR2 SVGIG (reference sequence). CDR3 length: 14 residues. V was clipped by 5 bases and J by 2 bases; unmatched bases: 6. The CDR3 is CAWGGDRHTDTQYF. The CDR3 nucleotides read TGTGCCTGGGGTGGGGACAGGCACACAGATACGCAGTATTTT.

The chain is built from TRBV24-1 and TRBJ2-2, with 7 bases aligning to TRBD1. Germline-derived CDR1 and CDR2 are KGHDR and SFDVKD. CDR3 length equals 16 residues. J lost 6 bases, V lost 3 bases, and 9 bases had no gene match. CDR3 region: CATSDPHRGGAGELFF. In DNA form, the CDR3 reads TGTGCCACCAGTGATCCTCACAGGGGTGGCGCCGGGGAGCTGTTTTTT.

DNA of the CDR3: TGTGCCAGCAGTTACCAGACAGGGTTTGGTGTTAGTGGCTACACCTTC. Residues: CASSYQTGFGVSGYTF. The V call is TRBV6-5, the J call TRBJ1-2; 7 nucleotides agree with TRBD1. This CDR3 contains 16 residues. Germline trimming cut 2 bases from V and 7 bases from J; bases unmatched to any gene: 13. From germline, CDR1 is MNHEY and CDR2 SVGAGI.

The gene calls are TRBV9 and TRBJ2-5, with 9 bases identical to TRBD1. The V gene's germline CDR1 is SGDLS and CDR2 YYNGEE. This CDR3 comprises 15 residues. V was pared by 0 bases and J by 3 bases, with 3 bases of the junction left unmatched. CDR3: CASSVAWTGEETQYF. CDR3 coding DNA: TGTGCCAGCAGCGTAGCTTGGACAGGGGAAGAGACCCAGTACTTC.

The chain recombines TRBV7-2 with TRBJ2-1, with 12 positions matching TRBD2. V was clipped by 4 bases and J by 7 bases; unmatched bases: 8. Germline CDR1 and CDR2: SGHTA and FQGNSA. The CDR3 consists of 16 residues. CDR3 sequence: CASSSPLGLAGNEQFF. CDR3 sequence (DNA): TGTGCCAGCAGCTCCCCGCTAGGACTAGCGGGAAATGAGCAGTTCTTC.

The DNA for the CDR3 is TGTGCCAGCAGCCAAGACGTGGTCGGGACTCGAAATTCACCCCTCCACTTT. It yields the protein CASSQDVVGTRNSPLHF. V usage is TRBV4-2 and J usage is TRBJ1-6, with D perhaps TRBD1 (5 bases). V was cut by 0 bases and J by 7 bases, with 16 bases left in between. CDR1 is LGHNA, CDR2 YNFKEQ, per germline. CDR3 length equals 17 residues.

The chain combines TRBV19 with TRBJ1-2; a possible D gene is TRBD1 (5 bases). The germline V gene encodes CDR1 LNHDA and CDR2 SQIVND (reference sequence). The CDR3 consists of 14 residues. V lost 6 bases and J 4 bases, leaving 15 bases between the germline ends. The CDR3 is CASSPGRGGYGYTF. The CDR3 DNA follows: TGTGCCAGTAGCCCTGGGCGGGGGGGCTATGGCTACACCTTC.

CDR3 bases: TGTGCCAGCAGTTACGCCGGGACAGGGAGCAATCAGCCCCAGCATTTT. This translates into CASSYAGTGSNQPQHF. The rearrangement uses TRBV6-2 or TRBV6-3 and TRBJ1-5; TRBD1 aligns across 9 bases. This CDR3 contains 16 residues. Germline V gene sequence: CDR1 MNHEY, CDR2 SVGEGT. J lost 1 base, V lost 2 bases, and 3 bases had no gene match.

The CDR3 protein is CASSFPREGGWTF. The DNA for the CDR3 is TGTGCCAGCAGTTTCCCAAGGGAGGGGGGCTGGACCTTC. The chain combines TRBV7-2 with TRBJ1-2; the D gene is possibly TRBD1 (6 bases). Trimming stripped 6 bases from V and 14 bases from J, with 22 bases between. CDR1 SGHTA and CDR2 FQGNSA come from the germline V gene. The CDR3 is 13 residues long.

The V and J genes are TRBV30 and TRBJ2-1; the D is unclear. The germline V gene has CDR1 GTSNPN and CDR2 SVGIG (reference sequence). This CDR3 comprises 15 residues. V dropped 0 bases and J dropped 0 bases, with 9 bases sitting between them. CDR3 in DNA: TGTGCCTGGAGTGTAGAGGCTTCCTCCTACAATGAGCAGTTCTTC. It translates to CAWSVEASSYNEQFF.

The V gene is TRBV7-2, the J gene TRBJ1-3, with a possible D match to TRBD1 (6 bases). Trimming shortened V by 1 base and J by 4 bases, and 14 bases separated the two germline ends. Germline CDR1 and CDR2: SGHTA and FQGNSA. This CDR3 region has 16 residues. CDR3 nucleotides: TGTGCCAGCAGCTTAGTAGGGGGGGGCAACGGAAACACCATATATTTT. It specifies CASSLVGGGNGNTIYF.

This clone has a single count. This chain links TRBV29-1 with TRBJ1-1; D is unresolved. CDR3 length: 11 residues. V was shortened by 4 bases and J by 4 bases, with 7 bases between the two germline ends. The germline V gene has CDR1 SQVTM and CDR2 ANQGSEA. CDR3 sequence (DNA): TGCAGCGTTGCTCAGTTCACTGAAGCTTTCTTT. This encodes CSVAQFTEAFF.

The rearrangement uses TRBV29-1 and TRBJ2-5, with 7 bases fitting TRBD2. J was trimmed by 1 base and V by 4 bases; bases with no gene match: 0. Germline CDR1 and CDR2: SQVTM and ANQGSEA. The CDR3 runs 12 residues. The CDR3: CSVAGGQETQYF. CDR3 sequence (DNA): TGCAGCGTTGCGGGGGGCCAAGAGACCCAGTACTTC.

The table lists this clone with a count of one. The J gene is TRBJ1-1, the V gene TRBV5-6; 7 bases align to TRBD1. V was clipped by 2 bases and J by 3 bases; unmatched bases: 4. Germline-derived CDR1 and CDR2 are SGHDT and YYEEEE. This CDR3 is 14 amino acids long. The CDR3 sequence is CASSFTGVDTEAFF. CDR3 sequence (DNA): TGTGCCAGCAGCTTTACAGGGGTGGACACTGAAGCTTTCTTT.

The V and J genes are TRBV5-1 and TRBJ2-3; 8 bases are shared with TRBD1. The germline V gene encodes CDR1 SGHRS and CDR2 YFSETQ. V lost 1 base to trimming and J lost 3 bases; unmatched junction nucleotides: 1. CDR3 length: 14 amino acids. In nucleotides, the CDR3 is TGCGCCAGCAGCTTGAACAGGGGGACAGATACGCAGTATTTT. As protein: CASSLNRGTDTQYF.

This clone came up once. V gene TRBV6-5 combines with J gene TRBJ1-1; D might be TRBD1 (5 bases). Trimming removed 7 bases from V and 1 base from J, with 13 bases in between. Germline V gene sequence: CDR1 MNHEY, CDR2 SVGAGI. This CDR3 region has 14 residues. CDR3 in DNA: TGTGCCAGCAACAGGTGGGAGGGGAACACTGAAGCTTTCTTT. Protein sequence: CASNRWEGNTEAFF.

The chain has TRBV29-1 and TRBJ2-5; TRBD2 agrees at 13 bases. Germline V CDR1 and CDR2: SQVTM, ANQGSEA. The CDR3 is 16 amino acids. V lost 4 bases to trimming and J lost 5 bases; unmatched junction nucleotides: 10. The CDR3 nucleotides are TGCAGCGTTGCCGGACTAGCGGGGGACGGTGTTGAGACCCAGTACTTC. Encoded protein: CSVAGLAGDGVETQYF.

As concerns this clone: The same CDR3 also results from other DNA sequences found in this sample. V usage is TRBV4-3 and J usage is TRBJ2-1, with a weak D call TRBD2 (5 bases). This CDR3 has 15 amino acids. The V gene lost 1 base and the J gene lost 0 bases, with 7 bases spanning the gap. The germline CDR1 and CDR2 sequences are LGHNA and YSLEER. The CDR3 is CASSQATSSYNEQFF. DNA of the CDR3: TGCGCCAGCAGCCAAGCAACTAGCTCCTACAATGAGCAGTTCTTC.

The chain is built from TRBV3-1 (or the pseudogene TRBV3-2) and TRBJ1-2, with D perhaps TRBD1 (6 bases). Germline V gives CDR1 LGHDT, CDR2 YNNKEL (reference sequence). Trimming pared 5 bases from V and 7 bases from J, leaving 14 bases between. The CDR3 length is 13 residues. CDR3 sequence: CASSSGGRIGYTF. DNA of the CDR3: TGTGCCAGCAGCTCGGGGGGGCGGATTGGCTACACCTTC.

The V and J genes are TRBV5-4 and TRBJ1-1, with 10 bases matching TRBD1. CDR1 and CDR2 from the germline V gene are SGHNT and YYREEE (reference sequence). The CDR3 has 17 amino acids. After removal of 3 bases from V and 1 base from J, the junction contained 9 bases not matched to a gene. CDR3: CASSSPDRGAWNTEAFF. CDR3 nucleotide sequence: TGTGCCAGCAGCTCCCCGGACAGGGGGGCCTGGAACACTGAAGCTTTCTTT. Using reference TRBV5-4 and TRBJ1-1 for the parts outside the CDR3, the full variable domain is ETGVTQSPTHLIKTRGQQVTLRCSSQSGHNTVSWYQQALGQGPQFIFQYYREEENGRGNFPPRFSGLQFPNYSSELNVNALELDDSALYLCASSSPDRGAWNTEAFFGQGTRLTVV.

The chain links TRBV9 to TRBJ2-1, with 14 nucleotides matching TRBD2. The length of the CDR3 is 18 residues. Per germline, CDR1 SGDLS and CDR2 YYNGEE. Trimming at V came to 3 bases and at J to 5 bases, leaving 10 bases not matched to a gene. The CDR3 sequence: CASSAPRTSGRRDNEQFF. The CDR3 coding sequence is TGTGCCAGCAGCGCTCCTAGGACTAGCGGGAGGAGGGACAATGAGCAGTTCTTC.

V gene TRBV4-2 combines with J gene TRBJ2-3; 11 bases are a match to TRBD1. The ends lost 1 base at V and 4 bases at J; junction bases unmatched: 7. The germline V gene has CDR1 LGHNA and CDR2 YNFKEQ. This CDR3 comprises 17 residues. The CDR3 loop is CASSQVVGQGESDTQYF. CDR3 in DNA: TGTGCCAGCAGCCAAGTAGTGGGACAGGGGGAATCAGATACGCAGTATTTT.

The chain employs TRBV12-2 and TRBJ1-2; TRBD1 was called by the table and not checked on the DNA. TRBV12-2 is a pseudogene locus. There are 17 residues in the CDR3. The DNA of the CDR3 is TGTGCAAGTCGCCCTCCACCAACCCGGAGACAGGGGTATGGCTACACCTTC. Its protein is CASRPPPTRRQGYGYTF.

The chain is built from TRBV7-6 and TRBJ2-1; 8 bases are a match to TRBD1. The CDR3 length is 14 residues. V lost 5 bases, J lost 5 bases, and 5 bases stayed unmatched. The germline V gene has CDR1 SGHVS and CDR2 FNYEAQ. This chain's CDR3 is CASSTDRENNEQFF. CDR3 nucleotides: TGTGCCAGCAGCACGGACAGGGAAAACAATGAGCAGTTCTTC.

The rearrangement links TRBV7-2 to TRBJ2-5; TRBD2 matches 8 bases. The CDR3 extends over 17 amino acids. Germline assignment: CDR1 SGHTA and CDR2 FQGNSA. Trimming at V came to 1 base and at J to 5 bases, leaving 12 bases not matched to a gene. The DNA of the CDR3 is TGTGCCAGCAGCTTAGAGTACCCGGGACTAGGGGGGGAGACCCAGTACTTC. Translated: CASSLEYPGLGGETQYF.

CDR3 in DNA: TGTGCCACCAGCAGGCGAACCTACAATGAGCAGTTCTTC. Encoded protein: CATSRRTYNEQFF. The genes are TRBV15 and TRBJ2-1; D unresolved. The V end lost 3 bases, the J end lost 2 bases, and 5 bases lay between the germline ends. Germline CDR1 LNHNV, CDR2 YYDKDF (reference sequence). This CDR3 comprises 13 residues.

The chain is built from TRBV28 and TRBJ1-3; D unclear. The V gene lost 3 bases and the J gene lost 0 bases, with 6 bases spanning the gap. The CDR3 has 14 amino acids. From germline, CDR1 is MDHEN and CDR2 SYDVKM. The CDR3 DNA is TGTGCCAGCAGTTTGACTGTCTCTGGAAACACCATATATTTT. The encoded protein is CASSLTVSGNTIYF.